The entry below describes one T cell receptor beta chain. What it binds is unknown. These data come from a study of shared clonotypes between healthy human individuals. Study results and limitations: Among donors, the sharing of clonotypes was expected to be influenced by sequencing depth.

The donors were adults (healthy and HIV-negative) with no recent acute infections or vaccinations. A split of CD4+ cells into CD45RA+ naive and CD45RA-negative memory subsets was performed. The CDR3 contains 15 residues. The V segment lost 7 bases and the J segment 6 bases; nucleotides outside the gene matches: 13. Germline CDR1 and CDR2: SGHNT and YYREEE (reference sequence). The authors' processing: ImmunoSEQ supplied junction-only sequences lacking quality scores, so filtering was different. Data came from immunoSEQ multiplex PCR; TCRdb stores just in-frame clones and leaves some out. The DNA gave D and trimming, while V, J and clone size come from that table. The sample has roughly 680,000 clones; around 77% are singletons.

The origin of this receptor is a woman aged 25 to 45 in good health. The chain uses TRBV5-4 and TRBJ2-1; 7 nucleotides agree with TRBD2. Sequences were obtained from memory CD4+ T cells sorted from blood. Subset meaning: CD45RA-negative fraction. CDR3 bases: TGTGCCAGCGGGGGGGAGGCAGGGAAGATCAATGAGCAGTTCTTC. Its protein product is CASGGEAGKINEQFF.